Shown below are 31 T cell receptor beta chains from a single sample sequenced in a study of shared clonotypes between healthy human individuals. This table comes from immunoSEQ multiplex PCR, and its TCRdb copy is limited to in-frame clones, with some not included. The repertoire holds millions of clones, more than 80% seen once, with roughly 0.36% in the top ten. Sequencing was carried out using naive CD4+ T cells from PBMCs. Regarding subset: CD45RA+ positively selected. These receptors were taken from a man younger than 35 in good health. Some clones in this sample may be carry-over from other donors' samples.

This chain joins TRBV19 and TRBJ2-3, with 7 nucleotides matching TRBD1. Germline V CDR1 and CDR2: LNHDA, SQIVND (reference sequence). The CDR3 extends over 14 amino acids. Trimming at V came to 7 bases and at J to 0 bases, leaving 4 bases not matched to a gene. CDR3 sequence reads: CASTGTVSTDTQYF. CDR3 bases: TGTGCCAGTACTGGGACAGTTAGCACAGATACGCAGTATTTT. Supplemented by reference TRBV19 and TRBJ2-3, the full variable domain reads DGGITQSPKYLFRKEGQNVTLSCEQNLNHDAMYWYRQDPGQGLRLIYYSQIVNDFQKGDIAEGYSVSREKKESFPLTVTSAQKNPTAFYLCASTGTVSTDTQYFGPGTRLTVL.

The J gene is TRBJ2-7, the V gene TRBV28; TRBD1 agrees at 7 bases. The V gene end was trimmed by 7 bases and the J gene end by 2 bases; junction bases not matched to a gene: 11. The CDR3 has 15 amino acids. The germline V gene has CDR1 MDHEN and CDR2 SYDVKM. This CDR3 reads CASTKGQRFPYEQYF. For the CDR3, the DNA is TGTGCCAGCACCAAGGGACAGCGCTTTCCCTACGAGCAGTACTTC.

The chain couples TRBV7-9 to TRBJ2-5, with D unclear. Looked up from germline, CDR1 is SEHNR and CDR2 is FQNEAQ (reference sequence). The CDR3 has 16 amino acids. With 4 bases removed from V and 2 bases from J, the gap between germline ends came to 17 bases. The CDR3 DNA reads as TGTGCCAGCAGCTCAAAGGGTTCTGGGCTACAAGAGACCCAGTACTTC. Its protein is CASSSKGSGLQETQYF.

V and J are TRBV7-9 and TRBJ2-1; D may match TRBD1 or TRBD2 (5 bases each). Trimming removed 5 bases at V and 0 bases at J, with 11 bases between. The germline CDR1 and CDR2 sequences are SEHNR and FQNEAQ (reference sequence). This CDR3 is built from 15 residues. The CDR3, as DNA: TGTGCCAGCAGCCCCCGGGGCGGCTCCTACAATGAGCAGTTCTTC. This codes for CASSPRGGSYNEQFF.

The chain links TRBV7-9 to TRBJ2-3, with D unclear. This CDR3 region has 15 residues. Germline CDR1 SEHNR, CDR2 FQNEAQ (reference sequence). V lost 1 base and J lost 2, with 10 bases in between. CDR3 nucleotide sequence: TGTGCCAGCAGCTTAGTCGGTGCCCCCACAGATACGCAGTATTTT. It specifies CASSLVGAPTDTQYF.

The chain employs TRBV13 and TRBJ2-2, with a tentative D call TRBD1 (7 bases). Germline lookup yields CDR1 PRHDT and CDR2 FYEKMQ (reference sequence). This CDR3 comprises 14 residues. Trimming removed 6 bases from V and 5 bases from J, with 13 bases in between. Written as DNA, the CDR3 is TGTGCCAGCAGGCGGGACAGCCAAACCGGGGAGCTGTTTTTT. Its translation is CASRRDSQTGELFF.

V and J are TRBV28 and TRBJ2-3, with D possibly being TRBD1 (5 bases). Germline V lookup: CDR1 MDHEN, CDR2 SYDVKM. V lost 6 bases and J lost 4, with 17 bases in between. This CDR3 contains 15 residues. CDR3 protein: CASRQPGLGADTQYF. The CDR3 region has the DNA TGTGCCAGCAGACAACCGGGCCTAGGGGCAGATACGCAGTATTTT.

V and J are TRBV4-3 and TRBJ2-7; 8 positions agree with TRBD2. Per the germline V gene, CDR1 is LGHNA and CDR2 is YSLEER. J lost 2 bases, V lost 4 bases, and 13 bases had no gene match. This CDR3 spans 17 amino acids. The CDR3 protein is CASSPFRGSGTTYEQYF. The CDR3 nucleotides are TGCGCCAGCAGCCCGTTTCGGGGTAGCGGGACGACCTACGAGCAGTACTTC.

The rearrangement uses TRBV7-2 and TRBJ2-5; 10 bases fit TRBD2. The V and J ends lost 2 bases and 2 bases, in that order; junction bases with no gene match: 5. The germline CDR1 and CDR2 sequences are SGHTA and FQGNSA. This CDR3 is built from 16 residues. The CDR3 loop reads CASSLSVTSGQETQYF. CDR3 DNA sequence: TGTGCCAGCAGCTTATCGGTGACTAGCGGGCAAGAGACCCAGTACTTC.

V is TRBV28 and J is TRBJ1-5; D unclear. Germline V gives CDR1 MDHEN, CDR2 SYDVKM. This CDR3 has 17 residues. Trimming cost V 5 bases and J 0 bases, with 17 bases left between them. CDR3 residues: CASSPYHTVYSNQPQHF. The CDR3 nucleotides are TGTGCCAGCAGTCCGTACCATACAGTATATAGCAATCAGCCCCAGCATTTT. Variable domain in full (rest from reference TRBV28 and TRBJ1-5): DVKVTQSSRYLVKRTGEKVFLECVQDMDHENMFWYRQDPGLGLRLIYFSYDVKMKEKGDIPEGYSVSREKKERFSLILESASTNQTSMYLCASSPYHTVYSNQPQHFGDGTRLSIL.

The chain has TRBV5-4 and TRBJ2-5, with TRBD2 as a possible D gene (5 bases). Germline assignment: CDR1 SGHNT and CDR2 YYREEE (reference sequence). The CDR3 is made up of 15 amino acids. Trimming shortened V by 0 bases and J by 3 bases, and 12 bases separated the two germline ends. The DNA of the CDR3 is TGTGCCAGCAGCTTGGGACGGTTCGGGGAAGAGACCCAGTACTTC. Its translation: CASSLGRFGEETQYF.

The V call is TRBV9, the J call TRBJ2-1; TRBD1 matches 8 bases. The CDR3 is 16 residues long. V shed 2 bases and J 8 bases; nucleotides not matched to a gene: 12. Germline loops: CDR1 SGDLS, CDR2 YYNGEE. CDR3 nucleotide sequence: TGTGCCAGCAGCGTGGGGTGGGGACAGGTTATTGATGAGCAGTTCTTC. As protein: CASSVGWGQVIDEQFF.

The CDR3 DNA sequence: TGTGCCAGCAGTTCAGGTTTAAGGAGCTCCTACGAGCAGTACTTC. Amino acids: CASSSGLRSSYEQYF. The J gene is TRBJ2-7, the V gene TRBV5-4; the D is unclear. The CDR3 spans 15 residues. Trimming removed 5 bases from V and 0 bases from J, with 15 bases in between. Germline V CDR1 and CDR2: SGHNT, YYREEE (reference sequence).

This chain uses TRBV9 with TRBJ2-1, with 10 positions matching TRBD2. In germline, CDR1 is SGDLS, CDR2 YYNGEE. Trimming cost V 2 bases and J 4 bases; bases outside gene matches: 6. The CDR3 loop spans 16 amino acids. CDR3 nucleotides: TGTGCCAGCAGCGTTTCCGGGACTAGCGTATACAATGAGCAGTTCTTC. It codes for CASSVSGTSVYNEQFF.

The CDR3 protein is CASSLSRADDEQYF. CDR3 nucleotides: TGTGCCAGCAGTTTAAGCCGGGCCGATGACGAGCAGTACTTC. The chain has TRBV27 and TRBJ2-7; D is undetermined. From germline, CDR1 is MNHEY and CDR2 SMNVEV (reference sequence). There are 14 residues in the CDR3. V shed 2 bases and J shed 5 bases, with 13 bases lying between them.

In its sample, this clone was seen once. J is TRBJ2-1 and V is TRBV11-1, with D perhaps assigned TRBD1 or TRBD2 (6 bases each). CDR3 length equals 13 residues. Germline V gene sequence: CDR1 SGHAT, CDR2 FQDESV (reference sequence). Trimming took 6 bases from V and 8 from J, leaving 14 bases between them. The chain's CDR3 is CASSPMGGDEQFF. In DNA form, the CDR3 reads TGTGCCAGCAGTCCCATGGGGGGCGATGAGCAGTTCTTC. Complete variable domain (other parts from reference TRBV11-1 and TRBJ2-1): EAEVAQSPRYKITEKSQAVAFWCDPISGHATLYWYRQILGQGPELLVQFQDESVVDDSQLPKDRFSAERLKGVDSTLKIQPAELGDSAMYLCASSPMGGDEQFFGPGTRLTVL.

The CDR3 DNA reads TGTGCCAGCTCTCGTACCGGGACTGCCATTACGTCTGAGCAGTACTTC. Amino acid sequence: CASSRTGTAITSEQYF. The rearrangement links TRBV18 to TRBJ2-7; D is perhaps TRBD2 (6 bases). This CDR3 region has 16 residues. Germline values: CDR1 KGHSH, CDR2 LQKENI. The V and J ends lost 6 bases and 7 bases respectively, with 25 bases between them.

The chain recombines TRBV4-2 with TRBJ2-1; TRBD2 matches at 8 bases. The V and J ends lost 0 bases and 3 bases, in that order; junction bases with no gene match: 4. Germline V CDR1 and CDR2: LGHNA, YNFKEQ. The CDR3 runs 16 residues. CDR3 residues: CASSQDSLAGYNEQFF. The CDR3 coding sequence is TGTGCCAGCAGCCAAGACTCCCTAGCGGGCTACAATGAGCAGTTCTTC.

The chain couples TRBV7-9 to TRBJ2-1, with D unresolved. The CDR3 is 18 amino acids. The germline CDR1 and CDR2 sequences are SEHNR and FQNEAQ (reference sequence). Deletions cut 2 bases from V and 6 bases from J, with 23 bases between. The CDR3 here is CASSLSVRSTIEFNEQFF. CDR3 nucleotide sequence: TGTGCCAGCAGCTTATCTGTTCGTTCAACTATAGAGTTCAATGAGCAGTTCTTC.

The J gene is TRBJ2-7, the V gene TRBV19, with D tentatively TRBD1 (6 bases). CDR3 size: 14 residues. Germline CDR1 LNHDA, CDR2 SQIVND (reference sequence). V lost 5 bases to trimming and J lost 7 bases, with 18 bases between them. The CDR3 sequence is CASSPPGQRLEQYF. The CDR3 nucleotides are TGTGCCAGTAGTCCCCCCGGACAGCGTTTGGAGCAGTACTTC.

This rearrangement joins TRBV4-2 to TRBJ2-1; 14 bases fit TRBD2. Germline assignment: CDR1 LGHNA and CDR2 YNFKEQ. There are 16 residues in the CDR3. V shed 4 bases and J 9 bases; nucleotides not matched to a gene: 8. The CDR3 sequence: CASSPSGTSGSVEQFF. Here the CDR3 DNA reads TGTGCCAGCAGCCCATCCGGGACTAGCGGGAGCGTTGAGCAGTTCTTC.

The chain employs TRBV5-1 and TRBJ1-5; possibly TRBD1 for D (5 bases). CDR3 length: 13 residues. V was trimmed by 0 bases and J by 9 bases, leaving 10 bases between them. Germline V gives CDR1 SGHRS, CDR2 YFSETQ. DNA for the CDR3: TGCGCCAGCAGCTTGGCCCCGGGGCCGCCCCAGCATTTT. It encodes CASSLAPGPPQHF.

The chain uses TRBV9 and TRBJ1-2; D gene ambiguous. This CDR3 is built from 12 residues. V was shortened by 2 bases and J by 7 bases, with 9 bases between the two germline ends. In germline, CDR1 is SGDLS, CDR2 YYNGEE. The CDR3 spells CASSVIGFGYTF. DNA for the CDR3: TGTGCCAGCAGCGTTATTGGATTTGGCTACACCTTC.

The V gene is TRBV4-1, the J gene TRBJ1-4; 9 bases line up with TRBD1. The germline V gene encodes CDR1 MGHRA and CDR2 YSYEKL. This CDR3 region has 13 residues. Trimming at V came to 4 bases and at J to 8 bases, leaving 2 bases not matched to a gene. The CDR3 protein is CASSLTGGEKLFF. DNA of the CDR3: TGCGCCAGCAGCCTCACAGGGGGCGAAAAACTGTTTTTT.

The chain employs TRBV28 and TRBJ2-1; TRBD2 agrees at 7 bases. V shed 6 bases and J 5 bases; nucleotides not matched to a gene: 7. This CDR3 is built from 14 residues. Per the germline V gene, CDR1 is MDHEN and CDR2 is SYDVKM. The CDR3 nucleotides are TGTGCCAGCAGGGTCCCCCTAGCGGACAATGAGCAGTTCTTC. Amino acids: CASRVPLADNEQFF.

This clone came up once. This chain joins TRBV6-5 and TRBJ1-4; possibly TRBD1 for D (5 bases). The germline V and J ends were trimmed by 7 bases and 6 bases, with 9 bases remaining between them. Germline V gene sequence: CDR1 MNHEY, CDR2 SVGAGI. The CDR3 sequence is 12 residues long. CDR3 bases: TGTGCCAGCAAACAGACAGATGAAAAACTGTTTTTT. It codes for CASKQTDEKLFF.

The V and J genes are TRBV14 and TRBJ2-7; D is uncertain. The CDR3 is 13 residues long. V lost 1 base to trimming and J lost 3 bases, with 7 bases between them. In germline, CDR1 is SGHDN, CDR2 FVKESK. The CDR3 is CASSQVPLYEQYF. The CDR3 coding sequence is TGTGCCAGCAGCCAAGTTCCCCTCTACGAGCAGTACTTC.

The rearrangement uses TRBV7-3 and TRBJ2-1; perhaps TRBD2 as D (5 bases). V was shortened by 2 bases and J by 0 bases, with 8 bases between the two germline ends. This CDR3 has 15 residues. Germline V CDR1 and CDR2: SGHTA, FQGTGA. This CDR3 reads CASSLGLASYNEQFF. Written as DNA, the CDR3 is TGTGCCAGCAGCTTAGGGCTAGCCTCCTACAATGAGCAGTTCTTC. The full variable domain, completed using reference TRBV7-3 and TRBJ2-1, is GAGVSQTPSNKVTEKGKYVELRCDPISGHTALYWYRQSLGQGPEFLIYFQGTGAADDSGLPNDRFFAVRPEGSVSTLKIQRTERGDSAVYLCASSLGLASYNEQFFGPGTRLTVL.

The V gene is TRBV5-5, the J gene TRBJ1-2, with 7 bases identical to TRBD1. CDR1 and CDR2 from the germline V gene are SGHKS and YYEKEE (reference sequence). J was trimmed by 3 bases and V by 3 bases; bases with no gene match: 2. The CDR3 runs to 13 residues. CDR3 in DNA: TGTGCCAGCAGCTCCCAGGGGGACTATGGCTACACCTTC. This encodes CASSSQGDYGYTF.

The chain uses TRBV25-1 and TRBJ2-3; D remains ambiguous. This CDR3 has 15 residues. The V end lost 4 bases, the J end lost 2 bases, and 13 bases lay between the germline ends. Germline CDR1 MGHDK, CDR2 SYGVNS. Written as DNA, the CDR3 is TGTGCCAGCAGTGCCCTAGGACCGTACACAGATACGCAGTATTTT. It yields the protein CASSALGPYTDTQYF.

The J gene is TRBJ2-1, the V gene TRBV9, with TRBD2 identical over 7 bases. The V gene end was trimmed by 4 bases and the J gene end by 3 bases; junction bases not matched to a gene: 7. CDR3 length equals 15 residues. Germline V gene sequence: CDR1 SGDLS, CDR2 YYNGEE. The chain's CDR3 is CASSLTGGGYNEQFF. The CDR3, as DNA: TGTGCCAGCAGCCTAACGGGGGGAGGCTACAATGAGCAGTTCTTC.